This TCR beta chain derives from a study of T cells after posttransplantation cyclophosphamide. Study-wide points: After PTCy, TRB diversity resembled that of CNI/methotrexate controls. Later post-transplant blood repertoires were often dominated by donor CD8+ memory clones. Tissue-infiltrating T cells from skin or gut overlapped little with blood T cells.

The repertoire was sequenced with immunoSEQ multiplex PCR; TCRdb's copy has only in-frame clones and lacks some. This table has about 28,000 clones, roughly 90% appearing once. V shed 6 bases and J shed 5 bases, with 16 bases lying between them. This CDR3 spans 14 amino acids. Germline lookup yields CDR1 MNHNY and CDR2 SVGAGI (reference sequence). Worth noting for this clone: Its specificity is unknown.

Sequencing input: PBMCs. The rearrangement joins TRBV6-6 to TRBJ1-2; D might be TRBD1 (5 bases). This receptor was taken from a man aged 50-59 years. The CDR3 nucleotides are TGTGCCAGCAGGGAGCAGGGAATTTCGTATGGCTACACCTTC. It specifies CASREQGISYGYTF.